The 15 T cell receptor beta chains in this list originate from one sample, sequenced in a study of PD-L1 blockade in urothelial cancer (dated by TCRdb to 2016 to 2017). The library relied on the immunoSEQ multiplex PCR assay. What TCRdb holds here is the immuneACCESS table cut down to in-frame rearrangements. Part of the clones is not present; checked against another copy, under half of the missing clones reflect an unresolved V gene, and the others are unexplained. Recorded for this sample are 85,000 to 90,000 clones; more than 70% of them occurred a single time. The ten largest clonotypes hold under 15% of the sample. Sample time point, as interpreted from the label and publication: pretreatment peripheral blood. The sample in question was PBMCs, obtained around atezolizumab (anti-PD-L1) treatment. Every receptor here comes from a man between 60 and 75 years old with urothelial cancer.

Here the CDR3 reads CASSYSVRVDYNEQFF. CDR3 sequence (DNA): TGTGCCAGCAGTTACTCGGTCAGGGTAGACTACAATGAGCAGTTCTTC. The V call is TRBV6-6, the J call TRBJ2-1; weak D call: TRBD1 (5 bases). The V and J ends lost 0 bases and 3 bases respectively, with 12 bases between them. Germline V lookup: CDR1 MNHNY, CDR2 SVGAGI (reference sequence). The CDR3 sequence is 16 residues long.

This sequence joins TRBV30 and TRBJ2-1; the match to TRBD2 covers 11 bases. The trim removed 3 bases at V and 5 bases at J, leaving 9 bases unmatched. Germline V lookup: CDR1 GTSNPN, CDR2 SVGIG (reference sequence). The length of the CDR3 is 16 residues. The CDR3 nucleotides read TGTGCCTGGAGCGGGGTAGCGGGAGGGCCTGACAATGAGCAGTTCTTC. Translation gives CAWSGVAGGPDNEQFF. The full variable domain, completed using reference TRBV30 and TRBJ2-1, is SQTIHQWPATLVQPVGSPLSLECTVEGTSNPNLYWYRQAAGRGLQLLFYSVGIGQISSEVPQNLSASRPQDRQFILSSKKLLLSDSGFYLCAWSGVAGGPDNEQFFGPGTRLTVL.

This chain links TRBV10-3 with TRBJ2-3; TRBD2 matches 13 bases. There are 13 residues in the CDR3. Germline values: CDR1 ENHRY, CDR2 SYGVKD. V gave up 11 bases and J gave up 5 bases; unmatched junction bases: 4. The CDR3 protein is CAATSGGGDTQYF. The CDR3 coding sequence is TGTGCCGCTACTAGCGGGGGGGGAGATACGCAGTATTTT.

The genes are TRBV4-1 and TRBJ2-1; TRBD1 aligns across 9 bases. V lost 4 bases, J lost 3 bases, and 10 bases stayed unmatched. CDR1 MGHRA and CDR2 YSYEKL come from the germline V gene. The CDR3 is 17 residues long. The chain's CDR3 is CASSPFAGTGIYNEQFF. The CDR3 DNA follows: TGCGCCAGCAGCCCTTTTGCAGGGACAGGGATCTACAATGAGCAGTTCTTC.

The V and J genes are TRBV28 and TRBJ2-3, with 7 positions matching TRBD1. The CDR3 runs to 13 residues. The V gene end was trimmed by 5 bases and the J gene end by 4 bases; junction bases not matched to a gene: 3. Germline V gene lookup returns CDR1 MDHEN and CDR2 SYDVKM. CDR3 coding DNA: TGTGCCAGCAGTCAGGGGGTATCAGATACGCAGTATTTT. As protein: CASSQGVSDTQYF.

The V gene is TRBV11-3, the J gene TRBJ2-3; tentatively, D is TRBD2 (6 bases). CDR3 length: 15 residues. Germline CDR1 is SGHNT and CDR2 is YENEEA. V gave up 5 bases and J gave up 0 bases, with 12 bases separating them. CDR3 sequence reads: CASSQTGTSTDTQYF. In nucleotides, the CDR3 is TGTGCCAGCAGCCAAACCGGGACTAGCACAGATACGCAGTATTTT. Full variable domain (missing parts from reference TRBV11-3 and TRBJ2-3): EAGVVQSPRYKIIEKKQPVAFWCNPISGHNTLYWYLQNLGQGPELLIRYENEEAVDDSQLPKDRFSAERLKGVDSTLKIQPAELGDSAVYLCASSQTGTSTDTQYFGPGTRLTVL.

CDR3 in amino acids: CAWTPEGAVGYGYTF. The CDR3 DNA reads TGTGCCTGGACCCCCGAGGGGGCGGTAGGATATGGCTACACCTTC. J is TRBJ1-2 and V is TRBV30, with TRBD1 matching over 7 bases. CDR3 length equals 15 residues. Per germline, CDR1 GTSNPN and CDR2 SVGIG (reference sequence). Germline trimming cut 4 bases from V and 5 bases from J; bases unmatched to any gene: 13. The variable domain in full, completed from reference TRBV30 and TRBJ1-2, reads SQTIHQWPATLVQPVGSPLSLECTVEGTSNPNLYWYRQAAGRGLQLLFYSVGIGQISSEVPQNLSASRPQDRQFILSSKKLLLSDSGFYLCAWTPEGAVGYGYTFGSGTRLTVV.

As for this clone: Other DNA sequences of this sample code for an identical CDR3. V usage is TRBV28 and J usage is TRBJ1-3; no reliable D call. Germline V gives CDR1 MDHEN, CDR2 SYDVKM. The CDR3 spans 13 residues. The V and J ends lost 7 bases and 2 bases respectively, with 9 bases between them. CDR3 residues: CASTPGTGNTIYF. CDR3 DNA: TGTGCCAGCACCCCGGGTACTGGAAACACCATATATTTT.

The chain couples TRBV19 to TRBJ2-7; possible D gene TRBD2, 5 bases. Looked up from germline, CDR1 is LNHDA and CDR2 is SQIVND (reference sequence). The CDR3 length is 11 residues. Trimming removed 10 bases from V and 3 bases from J, with 10 bases in between. The CDR3 DNA sequence: TGTGCCACAGGAGGTTTCTACGAGCAGTACTTC. Encoded protein: CATGGFYEQYF. Using reference TRBV19 and TRBJ2-7 for the parts outside the CDR3, the full variable domain is DGGITQSPKYLFRKEGQNVTLSCEQNLNHDAMYWYRQDPGQGLRLIYYSQIVNDFQKGDIAEGYSVSREKKESFPLTVTSAQKNPTAFYLCATGGFYEQYFGPGTRLTVT.

This chain joins TRBV7-9 and TRBJ2-5, with D maybe TRBD2 (5 bases). CDR1 SEHNR and CDR2 FQNEAQ come from the germline V gene (reference sequence). The CDR3 spans 13 residues. With 2 bases removed from V and 5 bases from J, the gap between germline ends came to 9 bases. The CDR3 DNA follows: TGTGCCAGCAGCTTAACTACGGGGGAGACCCAGTACTTC. The encoded protein is CASSLTTGETQYF.

The rearrangement joins TRBV7-2 to TRBJ2-7; 11 bases map to TRBD2. Germline V CDR1 and CDR2: SGHTA, FQGNSA. V was clipped by 4 bases and J by 2 bases; unmatched bases: 4. This CDR3 contains 15 residues. CDR3 in amino acids: CASSYRLAGTYEQYF. The CDR3, as DNA: TGTGCCAGCAGCTATCGACTAGCGGGGACCTACGAGCAGTACTTC.

V and J are TRBV10-1 and TRBJ1-5; the D gene is possibly TRBD1 (5 bases). The CDR3 loop spans 13 amino acids. V gave up 2 bases and J gave up 6 bases, with 8 bases separating them. Germline V gives CDR1 WNHNN, CDR2 SYGVQD (reference sequence). The CDR3 sequence: CASSEDSAQPQHF. CDR3 nucleotides: TGCGCCAGCAGTGAGGACAGTGCTCAGCCCCAGCATTTT.

In this sample, this clone turned up once. The rearrangement uses TRBV9 and TRBJ2-7, with D uncertain. The CDR3 has 14 residues. The V and J ends lost 0 bases and 0 bases respectively, with 7 bases between them. Per germline, CDR1 SGDLS and CDR2 YYNGEE. In DNA, the CDR3 is TGTGCCAGCAGCGTAGGAAGCGACTCCTACGAGCAGTACTTC. It specifies CASSVGSDSYEQYF.

This clone came up a few times. The V gene is TRBV10-3, the J gene TRBJ1-5, with no clear D. Germline CDR1 reads ENHRY; CDR2 reads SYGVKD. The CDR3 is 12 amino acids. The V and J ends lost 6 bases and 4 bases respectively, with 7 bases between them. CDR3 protein: CAISPSNQPQHF. The CDR3 coding sequence is TGTGCCATCAGCCCTTCTAATCAGCCCCAGCATTTT.

The chain has TRBV19 and TRBJ1-4, with D maybe TRBD1 (6 bases). The CDR3 loop spans 15 amino acids. V was pared by 4 bases and J by 6 bases, with 15 bases between. Germline CDR1 is LNHDA and CDR2 is SQIVND (reference sequence). The CDR3 here is CASSTADRYYEKLFF. In DNA form, the CDR3 reads TGTGCCAGTAGTACCGCCGACAGGTACTATGAAAAACTGTTTTTT.